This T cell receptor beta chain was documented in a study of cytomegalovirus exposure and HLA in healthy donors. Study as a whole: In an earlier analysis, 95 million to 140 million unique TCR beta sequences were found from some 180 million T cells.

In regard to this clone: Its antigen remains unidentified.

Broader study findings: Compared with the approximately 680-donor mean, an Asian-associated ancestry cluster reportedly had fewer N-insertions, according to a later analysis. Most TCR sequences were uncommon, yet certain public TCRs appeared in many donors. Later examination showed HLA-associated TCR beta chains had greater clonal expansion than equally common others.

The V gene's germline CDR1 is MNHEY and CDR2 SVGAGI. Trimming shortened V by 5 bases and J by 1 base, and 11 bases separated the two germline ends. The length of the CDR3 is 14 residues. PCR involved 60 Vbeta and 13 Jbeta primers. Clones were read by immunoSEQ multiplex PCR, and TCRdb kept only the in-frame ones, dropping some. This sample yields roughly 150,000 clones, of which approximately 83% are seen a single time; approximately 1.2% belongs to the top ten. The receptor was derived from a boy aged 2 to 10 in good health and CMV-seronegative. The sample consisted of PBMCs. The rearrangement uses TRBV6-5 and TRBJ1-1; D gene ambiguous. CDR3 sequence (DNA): TGTGCCAGCAGTCGGGGATGGCGGAACACTGAAGCTTTCTTT. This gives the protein CASSRGWRNTEAFF.